Listed here are 14 T cell receptor beta chains from one sample, sequenced in a study of control samples from healthy donors and cancer patients. Assay: immunoSEQ multiplex PCR; the TCRdb copy retains only in-frame clones and omits some. Of fewer than 95,000 clones detected, around 85% appear once; the ten largest clones hold approximately 19%. The material sequenced was blood. These receptor sequences come from a man aged 25-45 years in good health.

The chain links TRBV19 to TRBJ1-4, with 7 positions matching TRBD1. The junction had 7 bases not matched to a gene; V was cut back by 6 bases and J by 6 bases. The CDR3 contains 14 residues. The germline gives CDR1 LNHDA, CDR2 SQIVND (reference sequence). In DNA, the CDR3 is TGTGCCAGTAGGCAGCAGGGGGGGGATGAAAAACTGTTTTTT. This sequence encodes CASRQQGGDEKLFF.

This chain links TRBV9 with TRBJ2-1; the D call may be TRBD1 or TRBD2 (6 bases each). Trimming shortened V by 3 bases and J by 9 bases, and 16 bases separated the two germline ends. The CDR3 is 14 amino acids. Germline values: CDR1 SGDLS, CDR2 YYNGEE. The CDR3 DNA reads as TGTGCCAGCAGCGCACGGGGGCGGGAAGGTGAGCAGTTCTTC. Translation: CASSARGREGEQFF. Combining the CDR3 with reference TRBV9 and TRBJ2-1 gives the whole variable domain DSGVTQTPKHLITATGQRVTLRCSPRSGDLSVYWYQQSLDQGLQFLIQYYNGEERAKGNILERFSAQQFPDLHSELNLSSLELGDSALYFCASSARGREGEQFFGPGTRLTVL.

The chain uses TRBV7-8 and TRBJ1-2; no clear D gene. Deletions cut 1 base from V and 0 bases from J, with 9 bases between. This CDR3 has 15 residues. CDR1 is SGHVS and CDR2 is FQNEAQ in the germline V gene. CDR3 in DNA: TGTGCCAGCAGCTTAGGACGGGATCCTAACTATGGCTACACCTTC. Translating gives CASSLGRDPNYGYTF.

The rearrangement links TRBV5-1 to TRBJ2-7; 11 bases line up with TRBD2. The ends lost 3 bases at V and 4 bases at J; junction bases unmatched: 9. CDR3 length: 16 amino acids. The germline gives CDR1 SGHRS, CDR2 YFSETQ. CDR3 protein: CASSSRASGGPYEQYF. CDR3 DNA sequence: TGCGCCAGCAGCTCCCGGGCTAGCGGGGGGCCTTACGAGCAGTACTTC. The complete variable domain, with remaining parts taken from reference TRBV5-1 and TRBJ2-7, reads KAGVTQTPRYLIKTRGQQVTLSCSPISGHRSVSWYQQTPGQGLQFLFEYFSETQRNKGNFPGRFSGRQFSNSRSEMNVSTLELGDSALYLCASSSRASGGPYEQYFGPGTRLTVT.

V and J are TRBV5-1 and TRBJ1-1; TRBD1 matches at 7 bases. The germline gives CDR1 SGHRS, CDR2 YFSETQ. The CDR3 runs to 13 residues. The V segment lost 4 bases and the J segment 5 bases; nucleotides outside the gene matches: 5. The chain's CDR3 is CASSPTGLTEAFF. CDR3 sequence (DNA): TGCGCCAGCAGCCCGACAGGGTTGACTGAAGCTTTCTTT. Looking up the rest from reference TRBV5-1 and TRBJ1-1 gives the full variable domain: KAGVTQTPRYLIKTRGQQVTLSCSPISGHRSVSWYQQTPGQGLQFLFEYFSETQRNKGNFPGRFSGRQFSNSRSEMNVSTLELGDSALYLCASSPTGLTEAFFGQGTRLTVV.

The rearrangement links TRBV6-6 to TRBJ1-2, with D uncertain. This CDR3 is 14 amino acids long. The germline V gene has CDR1 MNHNY and CDR2 SVGAGI (reference sequence). The V end was cut by 8 bases, the J end by 0 bases, with 13 bases between. The CDR3 is CASSELRTNYGYTF. CDR3 DNA sequence: TGTGCCAGCTCTGAGCTGCGCACTAACTATGGCTACACCTTC.

V gene TRBV7-8 combines with J gene TRBJ2-7, with D possibly being TRBD2 (5 bases). Between the trimmed V and J ends, which lost 0 bases and 7 bases, there was a span of 19 bases. Germline V gives CDR1 SGHVS, CDR2 FQNEAQ. CDR3 length: 16 residues. CDR3 protein: CASSLAVKAAEGEQYF. For the CDR3, the DNA is TGTGCCAGCAGCTTAGCGGTCAAGGCAGCGGAAGGGGAGCAGTACTTC.

The chain couples TRBV15 to TRBJ2-7; TRBD1 matches 8 bases. The ends lost 0 bases at V and 2 bases at J; junction bases unmatched: 6. Germline values: CDR1 LNHNV, CDR2 YYDKDF (reference sequence). The CDR3 runs to 16 residues. CDR3 region: CATSRDRATGAYEQYF. The CDR3 DNA reads TGTGCCACCAGCAGAGATCGGGCGACAGGGGCCTACGAGCAGTACTTC.

V is TRBV4-2 and J is TRBJ1-2; a possible D gene is TRBD1 (6 bases). Between the trimmed V and J ends, which lost 2 bases and 4 bases, there was a span of 14 bases. Germline V CDR1 and CDR2: LGHNA, YNFKEQ. The CDR3 runs to 15 residues. This chain's CDR3 is CASSQNRDKAYGYTF. Here the CDR3 DNA reads TGTGCCAGCAGCCAAAACCGGGACAAGGCCTATGGCTACACCTTC.

This rearrangement joins TRBV6-5 to TRBJ1-1; tentatively, D is TRBD1 (6 bases). CDR1 is MNHEY, CDR2 SVGAGI, per germline. Trimming removed 6 bases at V and 2 bases at J, with 10 bases between. The CDR3 has 13 residues. The CDR3 sequence is CASRDRFNTEAFF. In nucleotides, the CDR3 is TGTGCCAGCAGAGACAGGTTTAACACTGAAGCTTTCTTT.

The chain is built from TRBV10-3 and TRBJ2-3; no clear D gene. V was cut by 0 bases and J by 6 bases, with 4 bases left in between. The CDR3 has 12 residues. CDR1 is ENHRY, CDR2 SYGVKD, per germline. The CDR3 loop is CAISESRDTQYF. CDR3 nucleotide sequence: TGTGCCATCAGTGAGTCCAGGGATACGCAGTATTTT.

V usage is TRBV19 and J usage is TRBJ1-4; no reliable D call. This CDR3 is 15 amino acids long. Germline V gene sequence: CDR1 LNHDA, CDR2 SQIVND (reference sequence). V was clipped by 4 bases and J by 5 bases, with 14 bases between them. The CDR3 is CASSTTSRVNEKLFF. The DNA for the CDR3 is TGTGCCAGTAGTACAACGTCAAGGGTAAATGAAAAACTGTTTTTT.

The chain carries TRBV6-5 and TRBJ2-1; D might be TRBD1 (6 bases). CDR3 size: 14 residues. Germline-derived CDR1 and CDR2 are MNHEY and SVGAGI. The V end was cut by 2 bases, the J end by 7 bases, with 12 bases between. The CDR3 bases are TGTGCCAGCAGTTACAGATGGACAGATAATGAGCAGTTCTTC. Translated: CASSYRWTDNEQFF.

This chain links TRBV5-5 with TRBJ1-5; TRBD1 aligns across 7 bases. Germline CDR1 is SGHKS and CDR2 is YYEKEE (reference sequence). This CDR3 is 14 amino acids long. Losses at the gene ends were 4 bases for V and 3 bases for J; bases not matched to a gene: 4. The CDR3 DNA follows: TGTGCCAGCAGCCCCGGGACAGACAATCAGCCCCAGCATTTT. Encoded protein: CASSPGTDNQPQHF.